One sample yielded the 15 T cell receptor beta chains listed below, sequenced in a study of T cells expressing NK-cell markers. TCRdb derives one entry per CDR3 protein from the 5' RACE reads, leaving out DNA. This sample's clone table lists about 460,000 distinct CDR3 sequences. The sample taken for sequencing was blood T cells: a sorted CD56 or NKG2C T cell subset, CD4+ or CD8+ T cells, or bulk PBMC T cells (not recorded which). The receptors shown here come from a woman in her forties or fifties in good health.

The chain couples TRBV5-1 to TRBJ2-4; checking the TCRdb D call of TRBD2 is not possible without DNA. The germline gives CDR1 SGHRS, CDR2 YFSETQ. The CDR3 contains 18 residues. The CDR3 loop is CASSLGLPLEAAKNIQYF.

This rearrangement joins TRBV7-6 to TRBJ2-3; TCRdb lists TRBD2, though no DNA is available to test this call. From germline, CDR1 is SGHVS and CDR2 FNYEAQ. The CDR3 has 16 residues. CDR3 loop: CASSLVAGVGQDTQYF.

This chain links TRBV5-1 with TRBJ1-2; TCRdb's D call of TRBD1 is untestable without DNA. There are 15 residues in the CDR3. Germline loops: CDR1 SGHRS, CDR2 YFSETQ. The CDR3 sequence: CASSLEGTALRGYTF.

The V call is TRBV5-1, the J call TRBJ2-1; absent DNA, TCRdb's TRBD2 call cannot be checked. There are 16 residues in the CDR3. Looked up from germline, CDR1 is SGHRS and CDR2 is YFSETQ. The CDR3 is CASSLAADSLGYEQFF.

The V gene is TRBV27, the J gene TRBJ2-1; checking the TCRdb D call of TRBD1 is not possible without DNA. The CDR3 extends over 12 amino acids. Germline V lookup: CDR1 MNHEY, CDR2 SMNVEV (reference sequence). The CDR3 sequence is CASSLLPGRQFF.

CDR3 residues: CASSPGLAGLYEQYF. The chain has TRBV5-1 and TRBJ2-7; TCRdb designates TRBD2, a call that cannot be tested without DNA. Germline CDR1 SGHRS, CDR2 YFSETQ. CDR3 length: 15 amino acids.

This chain's CDR3 is CASSLEAKNIQYF. The chain has TRBV5-1 and TRBJ2-4. The CDR3 has 13 amino acids. Germline V gene lookup returns CDR1 SGHRS and CDR2 YFSETQ.

The chain carries TRBV6-2 or TRBV6-3 and TRBJ2-1. CDR1 is MNHEY and CDR2 is SVGEGT in the germline V gene. CDR3 length: 16 amino acids. CDR3 sequence: CASSYPPPVSYNEQFF.

J is TRBJ1-5 and V is TRBV30; TCRdb's D gene call, TRBD1, goes unchecked for lack of DNA. This CDR3 region has 14 residues. The germline CDR1 and CDR2 sequences are GTSNPN and SVGIG (reference sequence). The CDR3 protein is CAWSVRQSNQPQHF.

The chain combines TRBV7-9 with TRBJ2-3; TCRdb proposes TRBD1, but this gene call is untestable without DNA. The CDR3 is 16 residues long. Per the germline V gene, CDR1 is SEHNR and CDR2 is FQNEAQ (reference sequence). This CDR3 reads CASRPQGALPTDTQYF.

The chain carries TRBV12-3 or TRBV12-4 and TRBJ1-2; TCRdb selects TRBD1, and the lack of DNA leaves this call unchecked. This CDR3 spans 15 amino acids. The CDR3 sequence is CASSLIKGARYGYTF.

The CDR3 here is CASSVAVQETQYF. J is TRBJ2-5 and V is TRBV9. This CDR3 contains 13 residues. The germline V gene has CDR1 SGDLS and CDR2 YYNGEE.

This chain links TRBV6-1 with TRBJ2-1; there is no DNA to check the TCRdb D call of TRBD2. This CDR3 region has 15 residues. Germline-derived CDR1 and CDR2 are MNHNS and SASEGT. This chain's CDR3 is CASSELGGRVNEQFF.

The J gene is TRBJ2-6, the V gene TRBV7-6. CDR3 length: 16 amino acids. The V gene's germline CDR1 is SGHVS and CDR2 FNYEAQ. The CDR3 is CASSSELNSGANVLTF.

J is TRBJ2-2 and V is TRBV19; TCRdb's assignment of TRBD1 cannot be checked, as there is no DNA. Germline values: CDR1 LNHDA, CDR2 SQIVND (reference sequence). The CDR3 totals 17 residues. CDR3 residues: CASTPHGGQKNTGELFF.